This paragraph covers one TCR beta chain sequence. The entry originates in a study of blood T cell repertoires in COVID-19. In the study overall: Acute and convalescent COVID-19 specimens originated in the United States, Italy and Spain.

The repertoire was sequenced with immunoSEQ multiplex PCR; TCRdb's copy has only in-frame clones and lacks some. This sample has 90,000 to 110,000 clones, with about 87% found just once. This TCR came from a human donor in a cohort sampled during active COVID-19. Sequencing was carried out using peripheral blood.

The CDR3 DNA is TGTGCCAGCAGTCGAAAGGGACAGGGGTACCGGCCCACTGAAGCTTTCTTT. The encoded protein is CASSRKGQGYRPTEAFF. The chain employs TRBV6-6 and TRBJ1-1; 10 nucleotides line up with TRBD1. The length of the CDR3 is 17 residues. CDR1 and CDR2 (germline): MNHNY, SVGAGI (reference sequence). V lost 5 bases, J lost 4 bases, and 13 bases stayed unmatched.